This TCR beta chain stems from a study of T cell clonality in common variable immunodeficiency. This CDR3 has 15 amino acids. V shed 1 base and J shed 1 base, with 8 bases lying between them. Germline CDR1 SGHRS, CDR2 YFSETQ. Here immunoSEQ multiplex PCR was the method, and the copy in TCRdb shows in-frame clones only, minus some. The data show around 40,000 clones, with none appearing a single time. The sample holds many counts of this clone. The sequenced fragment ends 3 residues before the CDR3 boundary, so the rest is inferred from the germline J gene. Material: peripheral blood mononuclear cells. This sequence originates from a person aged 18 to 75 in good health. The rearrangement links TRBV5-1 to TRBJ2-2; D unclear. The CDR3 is CASSLRLGNTGELFF. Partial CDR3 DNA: TGCGCCAGCAGCTTGAGGCTTGGGAACACCGGGGAG. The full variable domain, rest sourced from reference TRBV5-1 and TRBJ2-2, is KAGVTQTPRYLIKTRGQQVTLSCSPISGHRSVSWYQQTPGQGLQFLFEYFSETQRNKGNFPGRFSGRQFSNSRSEMNVSTLELGDSALYLCASSLRLGNTGELFFGEGSRLTVL.